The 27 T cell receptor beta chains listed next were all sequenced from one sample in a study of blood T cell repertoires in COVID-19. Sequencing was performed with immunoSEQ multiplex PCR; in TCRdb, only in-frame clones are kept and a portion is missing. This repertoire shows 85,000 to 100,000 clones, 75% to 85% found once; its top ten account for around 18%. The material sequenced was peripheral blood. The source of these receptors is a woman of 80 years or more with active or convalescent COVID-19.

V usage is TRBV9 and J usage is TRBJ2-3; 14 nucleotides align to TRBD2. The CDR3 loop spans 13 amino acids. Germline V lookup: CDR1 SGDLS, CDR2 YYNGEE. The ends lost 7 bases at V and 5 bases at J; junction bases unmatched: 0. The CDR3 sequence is CASGTSGRDTQYF. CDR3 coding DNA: TGTGCCAGCGGGACTAGCGGGAGAGATACGCAGTATTTT. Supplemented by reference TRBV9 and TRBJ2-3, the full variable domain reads DSGVTQTPKHLITATGQRVTLRCSPRSGDLSVYWYQQSLDQGLQFLIQYYNGEERAKGNILERFSAQQFPDLHSELNLSSLELGDSALYFCASGTSGRDTQYFGPGTRLTVL.

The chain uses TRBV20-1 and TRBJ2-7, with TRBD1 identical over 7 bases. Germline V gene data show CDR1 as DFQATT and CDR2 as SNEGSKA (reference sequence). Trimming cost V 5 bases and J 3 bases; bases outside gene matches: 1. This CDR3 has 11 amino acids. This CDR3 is CSAGTDYEQYF. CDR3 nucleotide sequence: TGCAGTGCTGGGACAGACTACGAGCAGTACTTC.

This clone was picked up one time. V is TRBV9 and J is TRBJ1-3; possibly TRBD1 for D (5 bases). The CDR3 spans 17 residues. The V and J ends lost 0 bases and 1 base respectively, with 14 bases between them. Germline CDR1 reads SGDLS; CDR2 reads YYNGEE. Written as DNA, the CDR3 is TGTGCCAGCAGCGTAGATAGTAGGGGCTGGTCTGGAAACACCATATATTTT. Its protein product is CASSVDSRGWSGNTIYF.

CDR3 loop: CASSLPDGGGTDTQYF. The CDR3 nucleotides are TGCGCCAGCAGCTTACCAGATGGGGGCGGCACAGATACGCAGTATTTT. V and J are TRBV5-1 and TRBJ2-3, with D maybe TRBD1 (6 bases). Trimming stripped 2 bases from V and 1 base from J, with 14 bases between. CDR3 size: 16 residues. Germline assignment: CDR1 SGHRS and CDR2 YFSETQ.

The CDR3 region has the DNA TGTGCCAGCAGTGTATCCTCGGTGGAGGGTGAGCAGTTCTTC. Translation gives CASSVSSVEGEQFF. The chain links TRBV2 to TRBJ2-1; perhaps TRBD2 as D (6 bases). CDR3 length equals 14 residues. Per the germline V gene, CDR1 is SNHLY and CDR2 is FYNNEI. V lost 4 bases and J 9 bases, leaving 16 bases between the germline ends.

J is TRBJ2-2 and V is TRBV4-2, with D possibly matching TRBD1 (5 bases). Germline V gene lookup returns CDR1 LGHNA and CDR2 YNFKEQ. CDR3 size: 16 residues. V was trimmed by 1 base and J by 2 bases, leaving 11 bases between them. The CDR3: CASSQVGTGNTGELFF. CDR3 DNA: TGTGCCAGCAGCCAAGTCGGAACAGGCAACACCGGGGAGCTGTTTTTT.

CDR3 residues: CASSEGQSYGYTF. For the CDR3, the DNA is TGTGCCAGCAGTGAGGGCCAGAGCTATGGCTACACCTTC. The chain has TRBV2 and TRBJ1-2; D is unclear. The CDR3 is made up of 13 amino acids. V lost 3 bases and J lost 4, with 9 bases in between. Germline V lookup: CDR1 SNHLY, CDR2 FYNNEI.

In DNA, the CDR3 is TGCGCCAGCAGTGGAGGGCCCGGGGAGCTGTTTTTT. Translated: CASSGGPGELFF. The rearrangement joins TRBV10-1 to TRBJ2-2, with a weak D call TRBD2 (5 bases). With 4 bases removed from V and 6 bases from J, the gap between germline ends came to 6 bases. Germline assignment: CDR1 WNHNN and CDR2 SYGVQD (reference sequence). This CDR3 region has 12 residues.

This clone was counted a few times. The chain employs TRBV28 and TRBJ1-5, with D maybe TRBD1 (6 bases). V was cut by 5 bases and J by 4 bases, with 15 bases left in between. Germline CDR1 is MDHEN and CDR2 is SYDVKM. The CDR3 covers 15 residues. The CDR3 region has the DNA TGTGCCAGCAGTCCTACGACAGGTTGGAATCAGCCCCAGCATTTT. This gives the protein CASSPTTGWNQPQHF.

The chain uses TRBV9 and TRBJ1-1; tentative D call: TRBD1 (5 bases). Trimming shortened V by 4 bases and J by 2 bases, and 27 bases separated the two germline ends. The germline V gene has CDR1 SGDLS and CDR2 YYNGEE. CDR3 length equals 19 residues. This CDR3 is CASSTRRGAGGLTNTEAFF. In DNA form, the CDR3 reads TGTGCCAGCAGCACGCGCCGGGGCGCGGGAGGCCTAACAAACACTGAAGCTTTCTTT.

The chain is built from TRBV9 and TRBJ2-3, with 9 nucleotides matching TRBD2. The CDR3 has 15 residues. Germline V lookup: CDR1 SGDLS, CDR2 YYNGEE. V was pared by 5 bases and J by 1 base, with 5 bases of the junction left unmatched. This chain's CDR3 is CASSRASGGTDTQYF. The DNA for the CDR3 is TGTGCCAGCAGTAGGGCTAGCGGGGGCACAGATACGCAGTATTTT.

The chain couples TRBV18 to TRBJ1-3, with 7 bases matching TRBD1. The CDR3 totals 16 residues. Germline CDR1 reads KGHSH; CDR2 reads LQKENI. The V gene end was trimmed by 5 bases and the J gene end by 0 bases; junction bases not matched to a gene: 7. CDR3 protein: CASSSSQGNSGNTIYF. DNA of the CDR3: TGTGCCAGCTCATCATCACAGGGGAACTCTGGAAACACCATATATTTT.

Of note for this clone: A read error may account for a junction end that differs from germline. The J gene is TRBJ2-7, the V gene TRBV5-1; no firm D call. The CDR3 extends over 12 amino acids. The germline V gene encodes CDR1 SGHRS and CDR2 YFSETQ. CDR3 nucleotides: TGTGCCAGCAGCTTCCTCTCCTACGAGCAGTACTTC. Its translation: CASSFLSYEQYF.

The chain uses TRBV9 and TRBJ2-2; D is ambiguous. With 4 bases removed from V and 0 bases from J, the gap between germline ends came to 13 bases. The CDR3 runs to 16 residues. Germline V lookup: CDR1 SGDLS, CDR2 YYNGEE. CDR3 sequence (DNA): TGTGCCAGCAGCCCCCGAGTGGGCACGAACACCGGGGAGCTGTTTTTT. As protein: CASSPRVGTNTGELFF.

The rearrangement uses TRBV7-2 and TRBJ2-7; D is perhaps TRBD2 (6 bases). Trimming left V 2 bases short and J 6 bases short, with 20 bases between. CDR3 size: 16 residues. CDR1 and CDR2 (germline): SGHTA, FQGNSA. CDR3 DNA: TGTGCCAGCAGCTTAACGGCGGGGCTAACCGGAGGCGAGCAGTACTTC. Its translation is CASSLTAGLTGGEQYF. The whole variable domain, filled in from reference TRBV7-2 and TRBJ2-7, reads GAGVSQSPSNKVTEKGKDVELRCDPISGHTALYWYRQSLGQGLEFLIYFQGNSAPDKSGLPSDRFSAERTGGSVSTLTIQRTQQEDSAVYLCASSLTAGLTGGEQYFGPGTRLTVT.

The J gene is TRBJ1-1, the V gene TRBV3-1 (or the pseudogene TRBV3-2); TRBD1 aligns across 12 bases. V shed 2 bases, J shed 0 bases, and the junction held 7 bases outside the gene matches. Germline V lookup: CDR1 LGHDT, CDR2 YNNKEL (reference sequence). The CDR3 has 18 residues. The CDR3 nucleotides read TGTGCCAGCAGCCAAATGGCGGGGACAGGGGGCCTGAACACTGAAGCTTTCTTT. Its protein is CASSQMAGTGGLNTEAFF.

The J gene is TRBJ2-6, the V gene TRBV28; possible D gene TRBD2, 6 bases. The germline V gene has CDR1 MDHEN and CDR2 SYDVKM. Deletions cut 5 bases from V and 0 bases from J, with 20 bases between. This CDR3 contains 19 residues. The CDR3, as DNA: TGTGCCAGCAGTCCTCACGGCGGGGTAAATCCCTCTGGGGCCAACGTCCTGACTTTC. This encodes CASSPHGGVNPSGANVLTF.

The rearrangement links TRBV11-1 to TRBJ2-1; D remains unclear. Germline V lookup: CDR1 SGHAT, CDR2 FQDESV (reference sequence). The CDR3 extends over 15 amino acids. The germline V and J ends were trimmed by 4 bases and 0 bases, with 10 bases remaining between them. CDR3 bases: TGTGCCAGCAGCTCCGGCGGCGGCTCCTACAATGAGCAGTTCTTC. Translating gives CASSSGGGSYNEQFF.

The CDR3 sequence: CASSYTNRLETQYF. The CDR3 coding sequence is TGTGCCAGCAGTTACACAAACAGGCTAGAGACCCAGTACTTC. This sequence joins TRBV6-2 or TRBV6-3 and TRBJ2-5; D may be TRBD1 (5 bases). Trimming left V 2 bases short and J 4 bases short, with 11 bases between. The CDR3 consists of 14 residues. CDR1 and CDR2 from the germline V gene are MNHEY and SVGEGT.

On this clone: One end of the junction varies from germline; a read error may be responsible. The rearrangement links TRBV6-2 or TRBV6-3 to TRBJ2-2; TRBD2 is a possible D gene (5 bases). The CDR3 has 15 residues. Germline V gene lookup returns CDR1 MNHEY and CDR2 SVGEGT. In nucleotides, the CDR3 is TGTGCCAGCAGATACTACAGCGGAAAGACCGGGGAGCTGTTTTTT. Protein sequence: CASRYYSGKTGELFF.

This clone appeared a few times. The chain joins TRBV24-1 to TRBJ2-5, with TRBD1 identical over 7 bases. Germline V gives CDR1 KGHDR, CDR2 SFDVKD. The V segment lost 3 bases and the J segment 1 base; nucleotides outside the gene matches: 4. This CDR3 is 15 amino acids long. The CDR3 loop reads CATSDTTGIQETQYF. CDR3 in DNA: TGTGCCACCAGTGATACGACAGGGATCCAAGAGACCCAGTACTTC.

The CDR3 nucleotides read TGTGCCAGCAGCCTCAGGGGTGGCGGCGACACTGAAGCTTTCTTT. Its translation is CASSLRGGGDTEAFF. J is TRBJ1-1 and V is TRBV3-1 (or the pseudogene TRBV3-2); D perhaps matches TRBD1 (6 bases). The CDR3 has 15 residues. V dropped 4 bases and J dropped 3 bases, with 15 bases sitting between them. The germline gives CDR1 LGHDT, CDR2 YNNKEL (reference sequence).

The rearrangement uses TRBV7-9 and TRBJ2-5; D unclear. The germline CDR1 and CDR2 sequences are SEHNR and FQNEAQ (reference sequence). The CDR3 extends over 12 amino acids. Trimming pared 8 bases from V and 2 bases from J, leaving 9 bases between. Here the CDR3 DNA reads TGTGCCAGCCGTTTACTTCAAGAGACCCAGTACTTC. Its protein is CASRLLQETQYF.

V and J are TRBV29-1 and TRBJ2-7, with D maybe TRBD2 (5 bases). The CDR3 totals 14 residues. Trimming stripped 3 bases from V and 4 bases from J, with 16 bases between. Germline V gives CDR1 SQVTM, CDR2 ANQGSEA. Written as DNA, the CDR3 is TGCAGCGTTGATTCGCTAGCCTCGGGGTACGAGCAGTACTTC. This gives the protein CSVDSLASGYEQYF.

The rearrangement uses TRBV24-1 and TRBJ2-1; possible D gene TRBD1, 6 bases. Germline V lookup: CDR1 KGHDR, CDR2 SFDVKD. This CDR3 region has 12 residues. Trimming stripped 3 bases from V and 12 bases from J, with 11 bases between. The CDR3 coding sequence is TGTGCCACCAGTGATGGTCTCAGGGGGCAGTTCTTC. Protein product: CATSDGLRGQFF.

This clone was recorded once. The CDR3 DNA is TGTGCCAGTAGTCCCCAGATTATCAATGAGCAGTTCTTC. Its translation is CASSPQIINEQFF. The rearrangement joins TRBV19 to TRBJ2-1; D not resolved. The V gene's germline CDR1 is LNHDA and CDR2 SQIVND (reference sequence). Trimming removed 5 bases from V and 6 bases from J, with 11 bases in between. The CDR3 consists of 13 residues. The whole variable domain, filled in from reference TRBV19 and TRBJ2-1, reads DGGITQSPKYLFRKEGQNVTLSCEQNLNHDAMYWYRQDPGQGLRLIYYSQIVNDFQKGDIAEGYSVSREKKESFPLTVTSAQKNPTAFYLCASSPQIINEQFFGPGTRLTVL.

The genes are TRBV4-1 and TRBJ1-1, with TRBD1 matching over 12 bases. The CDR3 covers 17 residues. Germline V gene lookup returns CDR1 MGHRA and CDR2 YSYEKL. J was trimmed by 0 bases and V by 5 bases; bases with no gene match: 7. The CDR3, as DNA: TGCGCCAGCAGCAGTACGGGACAGGGGGCTATGAACACTGAAGCTTTCTTT. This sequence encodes CASSSTGQGAMNTEAFF.